These 26 T cell receptor beta chains share one sample of origin, sequenced in a study of T cells in women clearing cervical HPV infection. Sequenced by immunoSEQ multiplex PCR; TCRdb stores in-frame clones only, minus some. Across 35,000 to 50,000 clones, the top ten clones capture about 8% of the sample. The sequenced material came from blood buffy coat. These receptors came from a woman between 18 and 75 years old with a cervical HPV16 infection that either progressed to CIN3+ or cleared (not recorded which).

Regarding this clone: The CDR3 end lies 3 residues beyond the end of the read and is filled in from the germline J gene. The chain has TRBV2 and TRBJ1-2, with 9 bases lining up with TRBD1. The junction had 5 bases not matched to a gene; V was cut back by 6 bases and J by 0 bases. The CDR3 covers 15 residues. In germline, CDR1 is SNHLY, CDR2 FYNNEI. Partial CDR3 DNA: TGTGCCAGCAGCTTGGGACAGGGATCTAACTATGGC. Translating gives CASSLGQGSNYG. The full CDR3 reads CASSLGQGSNYGYTF. Filled out from reference TRBV2 and TRBJ1-2, the complete variable domain reads EPEVTQTPSHQVTQMGQEVILRCVPISNHLYFYWYRQILGQKVEFLVSFYNNEISEKSEIFDDQFSVERPDGSNFTLKIRSTKLEDSAMYFCASSLGQGSNYGYTFGSGTRLTVV.

Concerning this clone: The read ends 3 residues shy of where the CDR3 ends; the end is completed using the germline J gene. V is TRBV5-8 and J is TRBJ2-1; 8 nucleotides align to TRBD2. This CDR3 is 15 amino acids long. Trimming removed 2 bases from V and 7 bases from J; junction bases left unmatched: 8. Germline CDR1 and CDR2: SGHTS and YDEGEE. Partial CDR3 DNA: TGTGCCAGCAGCTTACCGGGGGGGCTTTATAATGAG. Amino acid sequence: CASSLPGGLYNE. The whole CDR3 sequence is CASSLPGGLYNEQFF.

In the case of this clone: Sequencing ends 3 residues short of the CDR3 end; the germline J gene provides the rest. The V gene is TRBV14, the J gene TRBJ2-7; 14 bases align to TRBD2. The CDR3 runs 19 residues. After removal of 6 bases from V and 0 bases from J, the junction contained 13 bases not matched to a gene. Germline lookup yields CDR1 SGHDN and CDR2 FVKESK. The part of the CDR3 DNA that was read is TGTGCCAGCAGACCCGGACTAGCGGGAGGAATCAGAAGCTCCTACGAG. It specifies CASRPGLAGGIRSSYE. The entire CDR3 protein reads CASRPGLAGGIRSSYEQYF.

About this clone: Sequencing ends 3 residues short of the CDR3 end; the germline J gene provides the rest. The rearrangement links TRBV5-1 to TRBJ1-6; 7 bases map to TRBD1. J lost 7 bases, V lost 0 bases, and 4 bases had no gene match. The V gene's germline CDR1 is SGHRS and CDR2 YFSETQ. The CDR3 has 15 residues. The DNA read from the CDR3 is TGCGCCAGCAGCTTGGGAGGGACAGAGAATTCACCC. It encodes CASSLGGTENSP. The complete CDR3 protein is CASSLGGTENSPLHF.

On this clone: Read data end 3 residues before the CDR3 end; the end is taken from the germline J gene. This chain uses TRBV2 with TRBJ2-3, with 9 bases identical to TRBD2. The CDR3 runs to 18 residues. Trimming took 7 bases from V and 8 from J; bases not matched to a gene: 22. Looked up from germline, CDR1 is SNHLY and CDR2 is FYNNEI. Incomplete CDR3 DNA: TGTGCCAGCACGCGGGGGGGTCCCCCTCCTACAGCCTACAGTACG. Translation gives CASTRGGPPPTAYST. The whole CDR3 protein reads CASTRGGPPPTAYSTQYF.

On this clone itself: The CDR3 goes on 3 residues after the read ends, and that part is filled in from the germline J gene. The rearrangement uses TRBV18 and TRBJ1-1, with D possibly TRBD1 on 5 matching bases. The CDR3 runs 13 residues. Per the germline V gene, CDR1 is KGHSH and CDR2 is LQKENI. The CDR3 sequence: CASSPPMGPEAFF. The part of the CDR3 DNA that was read is TGTGCCAGCTCACCACCCATGGGGCCCGAA.

With respect to this clone: The read ends 3 residues early relative to the CDR3; the germline J gene fills the gap. The rearrangement links TRBV20-1 to TRBJ1-1; TRBD1 is a possible D gene (5 bases). Trimming removed 5 bases from V and 1 base from J, with 11 bases in between. Germline CDR1 is DFQATT and CDR2 is SNEGSKA (reference sequence). CDR3 length: 13 residues. CDR3 protein: CSARGGSNTEAFF. The sequenced CDR3 bases are TGCAGTGCTCGGGGGGGATCGAACACTGAA.

For this clone: The DNA ends 3 residues before the CDR3 does, and the rest of the CDR3 is filled in from the germline J gene. The chain combines TRBV30 with TRBJ1-2; 9 bases agree with TRBD1. This CDR3 has 12 residues. CDR1 is GTSNPN and CDR2 is SVGIG in the germline V gene (reference sequence). CDR3 DNA (partial): TGTGCCTGGAACAGGGGGCGCGAGGGC. Translating gives CAWNRGREG. The whole CDR3 protein reads CAWNRGREGYTF.

On this clone itself: Read sequence stops 3 residues before the CDR3 end, and the germline J gene provides the missing end. The chain recombines TRBV7-9 with TRBJ2-3; TRBD2 matches at 7 bases. This CDR3 has 14 amino acids. Losses at the gene ends were 3 bases for V and 1 base for J; bases not matched to a gene: 1. Germline V gene lookup returns CDR1 SEHNR and CDR2 FQNEAQ (reference sequence). The CDR3 sequence is CASSFSGRTDTQYF. CDR3 bases read: TGTGCCAGCAGCTTTAGCGGGCGCACAGATACG.

CDR3 DNA (partial): TGTGCCAGCAGCCACGGGACTAGCGGGGCCTACGAG. This encodes CASSHGTSGAYE. In full, the CDR3 reads CASSHGTSGAYEQYF. The V and J genes are TRBV5-5 and TRBJ2-7, with 13 bases identical to TRBD2. The read falls 3 residues short of the CDR3 end, and the missing part is taken from the germline J gene. CDR1 and CDR2 from the germline V gene are SGHKS and YYEKEE (reference sequence). With 4 bases clipped from V and 2 bases from J, the junction kept 3 bases outside the gene matches. The CDR3 is 15 amino acids.

Turning to this clone: The CDR3 goes on 3 residues after the read ends, and that part is filled in from the germline J gene. The rearrangement uses TRBV28 and TRBJ2-1; 8 bases align to TRBD2. This CDR3 has 15 residues. Germline V gene sequence: CDR1 MDHEN, CDR2 SYDVKM. V trimming: 6 bases; J trimming: 0 bases; junction bases outside the gene matches: 4. CDR3 sequence: CASRLAADSYNEQFF. The part of the CDR3 DNA that was read is TGTGCCAGCAGACTAGCGGCGGACTCCTACAATGAG.

About this clone: The missing CDR3 end, 3 residues past where the read stops, is filled in from the germline J gene. The rearrangement uses TRBV7-8 and TRBJ1-6, with TRBD1 matching over 8 bases. The CDR3 has 18 amino acids. The junction had 15 bases not matched to a gene; V was cut back by 5 bases and J by 6 bases. Germline CDR1 and CDR2: SGHVS and FQNEAQ. The chain's CDR3 is CASSPRGGQGASNSPLHF. Incomplete CDR3 DNA: TGTGCCAGCAGCCCCCGCGGGGGCCAGGGGGCAAGTAATTCACCC.

A word on this clone: The observed sequence ends 3 residues before the CDR3 terminus, with the missing tail filled in from the germline J gene. The rearrangement joins TRBV18 to TRBJ1-1, with unresolved D. V lost 2 bases and J lost 7, with 8 bases in between. The CDR3 length is 12 residues. CDR1 is KGHSH and CDR2 is LQKENI in the germline V gene. The sequenced CDR3 bases are TGTGCCAGCTCACCAAGCGGGGATGAA. Its protein product is CASSPSGDE. In full, the CDR3 is CASSPSGDEAFF.

Incomplete CDR3 DNA: TGTGCCAGCAGCCAATTCGGCGGGGCTGAA. Translating it yields CASSQFGGAE. The complete CDR3 sequence is CASSQFGGAEAFF. The chain couples TRBV14 to TRBJ1-1; no definite D call. The read halts 3 residues ahead of the CDR3 end, with the missing end drawn from the germline J gene. Per the germline V gene, CDR1 is SGHDN and CDR2 is FVKESK. The V and J ends lost 2 bases and 6 bases respectively, with 10 bases between them. The CDR3 runs 13 residues.

As for this clone: The CDR3 end falls 3 residues outside the read, so it is completed with the germline J gene. The rearrangement joins TRBV5-1 to TRBJ1-1; D possibly corresponds to TRBD1 (6 bases). Looked up from germline, CDR1 is SGHRS and CDR2 is YFSETQ. The CDR3 has 14 residues. V was pared by 4 bases and J by 3 bases, with 13 bases between. CDR3 loop: CASSPRTEDTEAFF. The DNA read from the CDR3 is TGCGCCAGCAGCCCTAGGACAGAGGACACTGAA.

On this clone itself: From the germline J gene comes the end of the CDR3, since the read stops 3 residues before it. The chain recombines TRBV7-2 with TRBJ1-2, with a weak D call TRBD1 (6 bases). Per the germline V gene, CDR1 is SGHTA and CDR2 is FQGNSA. The CDR3 totals 15 residues. The CDR3 reads CASSLAQGPTGGYTF. CDR3 bases read: TGTGCCAGCAGCTTAGCCCAGGGGCCAACTGGGGGC.

About this clone: Sequence at one end of the junction differs from germline and may be a read error. The CDR3 extends 3 residues past the end of the read, so its final part is completed from the germline J gene. The chain is built from TRBV7-6 and TRBJ2-2; D gene uncertain. Germline values: CDR1 SGHVS, CDR2 FNYEAQ. CDR3 length equals 14 residues. The CDR3 is CASSLIVNTRELFF. The DNA read from the CDR3 is TGTGCCAGCAGCTTAATCGTGAACACCAGGGAG. The complete variable domain, with remaining parts taken from reference TRBV7-6 and TRBJ2-2, reads GAGVSQSPRYKVTKRGQDVALRCDPISGHVSLYWYRQALGQGPEFLTYFNYEAQQDKSGLPNDRFSAERPEGSISTLTIQRTEQRDSAMYRCASSLIVNTRELFFGEGSRLTVL.

As concerns this clone: The read comes to an end 3 residues before the CDR3 does, leaving the germline J gene to fill in the end. The V call is TRBV19, the J call TRBJ2-1; 8 nucleotides agree with TRBD2. CDR1 and CDR2 from the germline V gene are LNHDA and SQIVND (reference sequence). The CDR3 is 12 residues long. The junction had 6 bases not matched to a gene; V was cut back by 11 bases and J by 6 bases. The sequenced CDR3 bases are TGTGCCCTGGGAGCGGGAGCCAATGAG. It translates to CALGAGANE. The CDR3, in full, reads CALGAGANEQFF. Together with reference TRBV19 and TRBJ2-1, the CDR3 gives the full variable domain: DGGITQSPKYLFRKEGQNVTLSCEQNLNHDAMYWYRQDPGQGLRLIYYSQIVNDFQKGDIAEGYSVSREKKESFPLTVTSAQKNPTAFYLCALGAGANEQFFGPGTRLTVL.

Regarding this clone: The read comes to an end 3 residues before the CDR3 does, leaving the germline J gene to fill in the end. This chain connects TRBV2 to TRBJ2-3; D is unclear. The CDR3 is 14 amino acids. V gave up 7 bases and J gave up 0 bases, with 11 bases separating them. The V gene's germline CDR1 is SNHLY and CDR2 FYNNEI. The CDR3 loop reads CASKSLESTDTQYF. CDR3 bases read: TGTGCCAGCAAAAGTCTAGAAAGCACAGATACG.

Points on this clone: The read stops 3 residues short of the end of the CDR3; the missing end is completed from the germline J gene. The rearrangement joins TRBV7-2 to TRBJ1-5, with a tentative D call TRBD1 (5 bases). Germline V gene lookup returns CDR1 SGHTA and CDR2 FQGNSA. The CDR3 contains 15 residues. The V gene lost 5 bases and the J gene lost 4 bases, with 15 bases spanning the gap. CDR3 loop: CASSLWGGFNQPQHF. The DNA read from the CDR3 is TGTGCCAGCAGCCTGTGGGGGGGATTTAATCAGCCC.

On this clone itself: The read halts 3 residues ahead of the CDR3 end, with the missing end drawn from the germline J gene. The chain is built from TRBV20-1 and TRBJ2-7; 10 bases fit TRBD2. Losses at the gene ends were 0 bases for V and 0 bases for J; bases not matched to a gene: 5. Germline V gives CDR1 DFQATT, CDR2 SNEGSKA (reference sequence). This CDR3 contains 16 residues. Partial CDR3 DNA: TGCAGTGCTAGAGATCTCCTAGCGGGGGACTCCTACGAG. Its protein product is CSARDLLAGDSYE. The whole CDR3 sequence is CSARDLLAGDSYEQYF.

As concerns this clone: Coverage ceases 3 residues before the CDR3 finishes, and the germline J gene fills in the end. The V call is TRBV28, the J call TRBJ1-1, with 7 positions matching TRBD1. V shed 3 bases, J shed 0 bases, and the junction held 4 bases outside the gene matches. This CDR3 region has 15 residues. Germline lookup yields CDR1 MDHEN and CDR2 SYDVKM. The part of the CDR3 DNA that was read is TGTGCCAGCAGTTTGAGGGGGCTGGTGAACACTGAA. It specifies CASSLRGLVNTE. Given in full, the CDR3 is CASSLRGLVNTEAFF.

Concerning this clone: The CDR3 is cut off 3 residues early in the read; its end comes from the germline J gene. The V gene is TRBV18, the J gene TRBJ1-1; D possibly corresponds to TRBD1 (6 bases). This CDR3 contains 14 residues. V was clipped by 3 bases and J by 6 bases, with 14 bases between them. Germline CDR1 reads KGHSH; CDR2 reads LQKENI. CDR3 DNA, as far as it was read: TGTGCCAGCTCACCGACCAGGGGTGGAGCTGAA. This gives the protein CASSPTRGGAE. The full CDR3 sequence reads CASSPTRGGAEAFF.

On this clone itself: From the germline J gene comes the end of the CDR3, since the read stops 3 residues before it. The V and J genes are TRBV7-8 and TRBJ2-5; TRBD2 matches 9 bases. J was trimmed by 4 bases and V by 5 bases; bases with no gene match: 11. In germline, CDR1 is SGHVS, CDR2 FQNEAQ. This CDR3 has 16 residues. The DNA read from the CDR3 is TGTGCCAGCAGCCGGACTAGCGTCCACTTCACAGAGACC. This sequence encodes CASSRTSVHFTET. The entire CDR3 protein reads CASSRTSVHFTETQYF.

Details on this clone: The read stops 3 residues short of the end of the CDR3; the missing end is completed from the germline J gene. The chain carries TRBV10-1 and TRBJ2-3; D may be TRBD1 (6 bases). CDR3 size: 13 residues. Germline CDR1 WNHNN, CDR2 SYGVQD (reference sequence). Trimming pared 5 bases from V and 6 bases from J, leaving 12 bases between. The CDR3 bases that were read are TGCGCCAGCAGTAGACAGGAGGCGGATACG. It is translated as CASSRQEADT. The whole CDR3 reads CASSRQEADTQYF.

Details on this clone: The read ends 3 residues shy of where the CDR3 ends; the end is completed using the germline J gene. V usage is TRBV5-4 and J usage is TRBJ1-5; perhaps TRBD1 as D (5 bases). The CDR3 contains 16 residues. Looked up from germline, CDR1 is SGHNT and CDR2 is YYREEE (reference sequence). Trimming took 0 bases from V and 4 from J, leaving 14 bases between them. CDR3 in amino acids: CASSLDGPEGNQPQHF. The CDR3 bases that were read are TGTGCCAGCAGCTTGGATGGCCCGGAGGGGAATCAGCCC.